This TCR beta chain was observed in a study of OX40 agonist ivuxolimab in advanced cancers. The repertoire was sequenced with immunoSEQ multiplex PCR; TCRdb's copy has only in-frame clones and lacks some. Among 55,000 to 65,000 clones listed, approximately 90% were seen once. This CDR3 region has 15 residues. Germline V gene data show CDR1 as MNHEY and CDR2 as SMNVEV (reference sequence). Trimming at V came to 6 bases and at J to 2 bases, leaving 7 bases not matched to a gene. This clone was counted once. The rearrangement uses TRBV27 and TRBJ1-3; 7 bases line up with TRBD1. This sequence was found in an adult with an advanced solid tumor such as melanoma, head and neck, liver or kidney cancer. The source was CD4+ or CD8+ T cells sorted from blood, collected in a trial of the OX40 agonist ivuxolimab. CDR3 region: CASRQGMTTGNTIYF. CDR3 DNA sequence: TGTGCCAGCAGACAGGGGATGACTACTGGAAACACCATATATTTT.